This TCR beta chain was sequenced in a study of CD8 T cells in ankylosing spondylitis. Study conclusions and caveats: Enrichment of disease-linked clones was reportedly significant in matched ankylosing spondylitis synovial fluid. Clones linked with disease were CD8+ and fairly uncommon in the peripheral blood.

Looked up from germline, CDR1 is MGHDK and CDR2 is SYGVNS. The CDR3 has 15 residues. Trimming removed 6 bases at V and 4 bases at J, with 17 bases between. A remark on this clonotype: The antigen remains undetermined.

TCRdb analysed the 5' RACE reads with MiXCR anew, one entry per CDR3 protein. The repertoire holds 250,000 to 350,000 distinct CDR3 sequences, with around 20% as singletons. Source material: blood, either unsorted or a sorted T cell fraction (not recorded which). The rearrangement links TRBV25-1 to TRBJ2-3; D may be TRBD1 (6 bases). The TCR originated in a female donor with ankylosing spondylitis or in good health (not recorded which). CDR3 amino acids: CASSNRGGVADTQYF. The CDR3 DNA is TGTGCCAGCAGCAACCGAGGGGGAGTAGCAGATACGCAGTATTTT.